Listed here are 24 T cell receptor beta chains from one sample, sequenced in a study of T cell changes during pregnancy in multiple sclerosis. The data were produced by immunoSEQ multiplex PCR, yet TCRdb's version contains in-frame clones alone and is incomplete. The table includes 35,000 or so clones, 88% detected once. The material sequenced was CD4+ T cells from peripheral blood mononuclear cells, taken before pregnancy. The receptors were sampled from a female donor with multiple sclerosis, enrolled in a pregnancy study.

The CDR3 sequence is CASSLSVSGGTNEQFF. The CDR3 DNA reads TGCGCCAGCAGCTTGAGCGTTTCAGGAGGGACGAATGAGCAGTTCTTC. The chain uses TRBV5-1 and TRBJ2-1; D is possibly TRBD2 (6 bases). The CDR3 has 16 amino acids. Germline V lookup: CDR1 SGHRS, CDR2 YFSETQ. V was pared by 1 base and J by 7 bases, with 18 bases between.

V is TRBV5-1 and J is TRBJ1-5; D not certain. Germline assignment: CDR1 SGHRS and CDR2 YFSETQ. Trimming removed 4 bases at V and 4 bases at J, with 15 bases between. The CDR3 is made up of 15 amino acids. For the CDR3, the DNA is TGCGCCAGCAGCACCTCCGGGATAGGAAATCAGCCCCAGCATTTT. It encodes CASSTSGIGNQPQHF.

DNA for the CDR3: TGTGCCAGCAGCCAATTGCGAACCGGGACCCAGTACTTC. Translation: CASSQLRTGTQYF. This chain connects TRBV14 to TRBJ2-5; no firm D call. The CDR3 runs 13 residues. Trimming pared 2 bases from V and 7 bases from J, leaving 11 bases between. CDR1 SGHDN and CDR2 FVKESK come from the germline V gene.

The rearrangement uses TRBV29-1 and TRBJ2-7, with 9 positions matching TRBD1. CDR1 is SQVTM and CDR2 is ANQGSEA in the germline V gene. This CDR3 comprises 14 residues. V lost 3 bases and J lost 2; bases outside the gene matches: 5. In nucleotides, the CDR3 is TGCAGCGTTGAGGGGAGGACAGGGGCCTACGAGCAGTACTTC. Translating it yields CSVEGRTGAYEQYF.

V gene TRBV9 combines with J gene TRBJ2-3, with 7 bases identical to TRBD2. With V trimmed by 5 bases and J by 2 bases, 2 bases remained unmatched. Germline V gives CDR1 SGDLS, CDR2 YYNGEE. This CDR3 contains 13 residues. CDR3 sequence (DNA): TGTGCCAGCAGTCGGGGGGACACAGATACGCAGTATTTT. It specifies CASSRGDTDTQYF.

This chain joins TRBV29-1 and TRBJ2-2; 15 positions match TRBD2. V lost 7 bases, J lost 7 bases, and 7 bases stayed unmatched. Germline V gene lookup returns CDR1 SQVTM and CDR2 ANQGSEA. This CDR3 has 15 amino acids. CDR3: CSGSLGLAGGGELFF. The CDR3 DNA follows: TGCAGCGGAAGCCTGGGACTAGCGGGAGGCGGGGAGCTGTTTTTT.

This chain uses TRBV4-1 with TRBJ1-2; D is ambiguous. There are 14 residues in the CDR3. Germline CDR1 is MGHRA and CDR2 is YSYEKL. V dropped 0 bases and J dropped 4 bases, with 9 bases sitting between them. CDR3 DNA sequence: TGCGCCAGCAGCCAAGATGAGGGATCCTATGGCTACACCTTC. This encodes CASSQDEGSYGYTF.

V is TRBV5-4 and J is TRBJ2-4, with D perhaps TRBD2 (6 bases). This CDR3 region has 13 residues. V was pared by 4 bases and J by 3 bases, with 8 bases between. In germline, CDR1 is SGHNT, CDR2 YYREEE (reference sequence). The CDR3, as DNA: TGTGCCAGCAGCCCGGGGGACAAAAACATTCAGTACTTC. It codes for CASSPGDKNIQYF.

The chain couples TRBV28 to TRBJ2-5, with 8 nucleotides matching TRBD2. The CDR3 sequence is 16 residues long. Germline CDR1 reads MDHEN; CDR2 reads SYDVKM. The trim removed 2 bases at V and 5 bases at J, leaving 10 bases unmatched. CDR3 residues: CASSLAAAGDGETQYF. CDR3 in DNA: TGTGCCAGCAGTTTAGCGGCAGCGGGAGATGGGGAGACCCAGTACTTC.

V usage is TRBV5-4 and J usage is TRBJ2-1; 7 bases line up with TRBD2. Trimming at V came to 3 bases and at J to 5 bases, leaving 8 bases not matched to a gene. The CDR3 consists of 15 residues. The germline V gene encodes CDR1 SGHNT and CDR2 YYREEE (reference sequence). CDR3 nucleotide sequence: TGTGCCAGCAGCTGGGATCCCGGGACTAACAATGAGCAGTTCTTC. Translated, it gives CASSWDPGTNNEQFF. The complete variable domain, with remaining parts taken from reference TRBV5-4 and TRBJ2-1, reads ETGVTQSPTHLIKTRGQQVTLRCSSQSGHNTVSWYQQALGQGPQFIFQYYREEENGRGNFPPRFSGLQFPNYSSELNVNALELDDSALYLCASSWDPGTNNEQFFGPGTRLTVL.

J is TRBJ2-3 and V is TRBV2, with D possibly TRBD1 on 6 matching bases. Germline CDR1 is SNHLY and CDR2 is FYNNEI. The CDR3 is 13 amino acids. Trimming cost V 11 bases and J 4 bases, with 16 bases left between them. CDR3 residues: CAVRTDGADTQYF. CDR3 sequence (DNA): TGTGCCGTTCGGACAGACGGGGCAGATACGCAGTATTTT.

V and J are TRBV2 and TRBJ2-1; the match to TRBD2 covers 13 bases. Germline V gives CDR1 SNHLY, CDR2 FYNNEI. J lost 6 bases, V lost 9 bases, and 8 bases had no gene match. The CDR3 totals 15 residues. The CDR3 loop reads CASAGLAGVPNEQFF. CDR3 nucleotides: TGTGCCAGTGCTGGACTAGCGGGAGTCCCCAATGAGCAGTTCTTC. The entire variable domain, with the rest obtained from reference TRBV2 and TRBJ2-1, is as follows: EPEVTQTPSHQVTQMGQEVILRCVPISNHLYFYWYRQILGQKVEFLVSFYNNEISEKSEIFDDQFSVERPDGSNFTLKIRSTKLEDSAMYFCASAGLAGVPNEQFFGPGTRLTVL.

The rearrangement links TRBV19 to TRBJ2-1; D is undetermined. CDR3 length: 15 amino acids. In germline, CDR1 is LNHDA, CDR2 SQIVND (reference sequence). V was pared by 7 bases and J by 0 bases, with 13 bases between. The CDR3: CASKLQFTSYNEQFF. In DNA form, the CDR3 reads TGTGCCAGTAAGCTACAGTTCACCTCCTACAATGAGCAGTTCTTC.

The rearrangement uses TRBV18 and TRBJ2-5; 7 bases match TRBD1. The V gene's germline CDR1 is KGHSH and CDR2 LQKENI. The CDR3 loop spans 13 amino acids. V dropped 5 bases and J dropped 3; count of bases not matched to a gene: 3. The CDR3, as DNA: TGTGCCAGCTCAGGGGACAGCAAAGAGACCCAGTACTTC. This gives the protein CASSGDSKETQYF.

V gene TRBV6-1 combines with J gene TRBJ1-5, with a weak D call TRBD1 (5 bases). The CDR3 sequence is 15 residues long. Germline lookup yields CDR1 MNHNS and CDR2 SASEGT. V was pared by 4 bases and J by 7 bases, with 17 bases between. DNA of the CDR3: TGTGCCAGCAGTGGGTACGGGTGGGGCCGGCAGCCCCAGCATTTT. It encodes CASSGYGWGRQPQHF.

CDR3 sequence (DNA): TGTGCCAGCAGTGTTAGCGGGAGTGACTACGAGCAGTACTTC. Translating it yields CASSVSGSDYEQYF. The V gene is TRBV6-1, the J gene TRBJ2-7; 9 bases are a match to TRBD2. V gave up 4 bases and J gave up 3 bases; unmatched junction bases: 4. CDR1 is MNHNS and CDR2 is SASEGT in the germline V gene. This CDR3 comprises 14 residues.

The chain is built from TRBV5-1 and TRBJ2-1, with D maybe TRBD2 (6 bases). Germline V gives CDR1 SGHRS, CDR2 YFSETQ. The CDR3 length is 20 residues. The ends were cut back, 4 bases at V and 1 base at J, with 27 bases in the middle. CDR3 region: CASSRPGLSSRPGSYNEQFF. The CDR3 DNA is TGCGCCAGCAGCCGCCCGGGACTCTCATCCAGGCCTGGGTCCTACAATGAGCAGTTCTTC.

The chain combines TRBV2 with TRBJ2-3; 10 bases are a match to TRBD2. Germline trimming cut 8 bases from V and 6 bases from J; bases unmatched to any gene: 2. The CDR3 sequence is 12 residues long. CDR1 is SNHLY, CDR2 FYNNEI, per germline. The CDR3 region has the DNA TGTGCCAGCGAACTAGCGGGGGATACGCAGTATTTT. Protein: CASELAGDTQYF.

This chain links TRBV30 with TRBJ1-1; TRBD1 matches at 7 bases. Germline V gene data show CDR1 as GTSNPN and CDR2 as SVGIG (reference sequence). V lost 2 bases and J lost 8; bases outside the gene matches: 5. This CDR3 region has 12 residues. The CDR3 DNA sequence: TGTGCCTGGAGTCTAGGACAGGTGGAAGCTTTCTTT. This gives the protein CAWSLGQVEAFF.

The rearrangement uses TRBV30 and TRBJ2-1, with D maybe TRBD2 (6 bases). The germline V and J ends were trimmed by 0 bases and 8 bases, with 11 bases remaining between them. The CDR3 consists of 13 residues. Germline V gene sequence: CDR1 GTSNPN, CDR2 SVGIG (reference sequence). The CDR3 spells CAWSVNTGDEQFF. CDR3 in DNA: TGTGCCTGGAGTGTAAATACGGGGGATGAGCAGTTCTTC.

The V call is TRBV14, the J call TRBJ2-7, with 12 bases lining up with TRBD2. CDR3 size: 19 residues. Trimming took 0 bases from V and 2 from J; bases not matched to a gene: 11. CDR1 and CDR2 (germline): SGHDN, FVKESK. The CDR3 nucleotides are TGTGCCAGCAGCCAAGATGGGCTAGCGGGAGGGCCCAAACCCTACGAGCAGTACTTC. It codes for CASSQDGLAGGPKPYEQYF.

J is TRBJ1-5 and V is TRBV27; 8 bases match TRBD1. Per the germline V gene, CDR1 is MNHEY and CDR2 is SMNVEV (reference sequence). The length of the CDR3 is 14 residues. The trim removed 6 bases at V and 4 bases at J, leaving 5 bases unmatched. As DNA, the CDR3 is TGTGCCAGCAGCGACCGGACAGGGAATCAGCCCCAGCATTTT. It yields the protein CASSDRTGNQPQHF.

The chain is built from TRBV7-9 and TRBJ2-3; 7 bases line up with TRBD2. J gave up 2 bases and V 8 bases, and 4 bases lay outside the gene matches. Germline assignment: CDR1 SEHNR and CDR2 FQNEAQ (reference sequence). The CDR3 covers 13 residues. CDR3 nucleotides: TGTGCCAGCGACCTAGCGGCCACAGATACGCAGTATTTT. Amino acids: CASDLAATDTQYF.

The rearrangement joins TRBV9 to TRBJ2-5, with 10 bases identical to TRBD2. The DNA end lines up better with TRBJ2-7; the J call may be wrong. This CDR3 contains 15 residues. Germline V gives CDR1 SGDLS, CDR2 YYNGEE. The DNA of the CDR3 is TGTGCCAGCAGCCCCAGGACTAGCGGAACGATCGAGCAGTACTTC. It codes for CASSPRTSGTIEQYF.